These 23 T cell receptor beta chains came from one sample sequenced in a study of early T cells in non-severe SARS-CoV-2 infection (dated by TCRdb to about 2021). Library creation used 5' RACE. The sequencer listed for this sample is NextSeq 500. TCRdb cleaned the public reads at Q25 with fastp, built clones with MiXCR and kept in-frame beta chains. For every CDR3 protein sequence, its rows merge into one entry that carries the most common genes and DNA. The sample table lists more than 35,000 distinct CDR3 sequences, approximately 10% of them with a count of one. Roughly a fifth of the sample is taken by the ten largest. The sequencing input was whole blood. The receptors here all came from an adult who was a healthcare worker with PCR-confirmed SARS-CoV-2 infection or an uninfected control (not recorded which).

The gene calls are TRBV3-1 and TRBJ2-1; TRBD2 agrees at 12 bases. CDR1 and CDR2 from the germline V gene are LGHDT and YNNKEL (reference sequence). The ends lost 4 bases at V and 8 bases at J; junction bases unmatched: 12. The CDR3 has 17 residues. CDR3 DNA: TGTGCCAGCAGCCGCCTTTCTAGCGGGAGGGGGGAGGATGAGCAGTTCTTC. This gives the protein CASSRLSSGRGEDEQFF.

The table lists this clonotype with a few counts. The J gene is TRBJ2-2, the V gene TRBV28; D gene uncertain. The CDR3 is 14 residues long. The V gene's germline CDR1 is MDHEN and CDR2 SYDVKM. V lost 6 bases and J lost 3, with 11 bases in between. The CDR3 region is CASRPYCDTGELFF. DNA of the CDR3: TGTGCCAGCAGGCCATACTGTGACACCGGGGAGCTGTTTTTT.

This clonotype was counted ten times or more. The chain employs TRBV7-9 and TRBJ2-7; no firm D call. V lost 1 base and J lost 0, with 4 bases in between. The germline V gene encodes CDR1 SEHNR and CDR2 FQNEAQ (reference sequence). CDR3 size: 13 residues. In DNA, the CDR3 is TGTGCCAGCAGCTTAGACGGCTCCTACGAGCAGTACTTC. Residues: CASSLDGSYEQYF.

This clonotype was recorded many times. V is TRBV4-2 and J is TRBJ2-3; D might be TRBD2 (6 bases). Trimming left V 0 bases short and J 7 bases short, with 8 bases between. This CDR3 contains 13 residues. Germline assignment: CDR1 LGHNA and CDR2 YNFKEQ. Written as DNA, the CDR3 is TGTGCCAGCAGCCAAGATCGGGGGAATACGCAGTATTTT. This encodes CASSQDRGNTQYF.

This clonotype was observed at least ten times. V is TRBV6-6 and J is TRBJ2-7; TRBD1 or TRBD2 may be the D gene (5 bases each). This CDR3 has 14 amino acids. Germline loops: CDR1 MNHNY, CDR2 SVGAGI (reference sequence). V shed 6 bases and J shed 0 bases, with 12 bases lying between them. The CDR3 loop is CASSGADSSYEQYF. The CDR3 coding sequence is TGTGCCAGCAGCGGGGCAGACAGCTCCTACGAGCAGTACTTC.

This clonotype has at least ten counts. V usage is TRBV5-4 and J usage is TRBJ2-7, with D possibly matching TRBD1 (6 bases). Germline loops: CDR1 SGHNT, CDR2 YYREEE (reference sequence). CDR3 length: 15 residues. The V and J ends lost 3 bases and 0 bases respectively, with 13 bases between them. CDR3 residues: CASSSGGGSSYEQYF. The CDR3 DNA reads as TGTGCCAGCAGCTCCGGTGGGGGCAGCTCCTACGAGCAGTACTTC.

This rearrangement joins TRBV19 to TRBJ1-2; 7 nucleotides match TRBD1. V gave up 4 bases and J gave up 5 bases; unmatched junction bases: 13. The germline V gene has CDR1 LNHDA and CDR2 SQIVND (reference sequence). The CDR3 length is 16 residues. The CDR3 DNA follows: TGTGCCAGTAGTACCCCCGGGGAAGGGGGCGGATATGGCTACACCTTC. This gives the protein CASSTPGEGGGYGYTF.

CDR3 nucleotides: TGTGCCAGCAGCGTAGTAGGGGCAGATACGCAGTATTTT. It specifies CASSVVGADTQYF. The chain links TRBV9 to TRBJ2-3, with a tentative D call TRBD1 (5 bases). There are 13 residues in the CDR3. The V end lost 0 bases, the J end lost 4 bases, and 6 bases lay between the germline ends. The germline V gene has CDR1 SGDLS and CDR2 YYNGEE.

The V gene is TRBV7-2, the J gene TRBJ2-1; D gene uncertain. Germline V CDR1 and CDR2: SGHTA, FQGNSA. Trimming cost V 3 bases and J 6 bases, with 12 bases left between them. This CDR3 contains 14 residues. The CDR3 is CASSFSSGVNEQFF. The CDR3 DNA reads TGTGCCAGCAGCTTTAGTAGTGGAGTCAATGAGCAGTTCTTC.

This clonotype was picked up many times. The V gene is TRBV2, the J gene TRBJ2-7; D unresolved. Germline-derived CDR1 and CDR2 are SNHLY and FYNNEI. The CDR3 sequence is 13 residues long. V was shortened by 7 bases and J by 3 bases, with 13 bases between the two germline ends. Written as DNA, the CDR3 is TGTGCCAGCAAAAAGCAAAACAGCTACGAGCAGTACTTC. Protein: CASKKQNSYEQYF. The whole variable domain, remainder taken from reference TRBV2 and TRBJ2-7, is EPEVTQTPSHQVTQMGQEVILRCVPISNHLYFYWYRQILGQKVEFLVSFYNNEISEKSEIFDDQFSVERPDGSNFTLKIRSTKLEDSAMYFCASKKQNSYEQYFGPGTRLTVT.

As DNA, the CDR3 is TGTGCCAGCAGCTCCGGGACTAGCGTCTACAATGAGCAGTTCTTC. The encoded protein is CASSSGTSVYNEQFF. The chain carries TRBV5-5 and TRBJ2-1; 10 bases agree with TRBD2. V trimming: 3 bases; J trimming: 3 bases; junction bases outside the gene matches: 3. CDR1 and CDR2 (germline): SGHKS, YYEKEE (reference sequence). This CDR3 contains 15 residues.

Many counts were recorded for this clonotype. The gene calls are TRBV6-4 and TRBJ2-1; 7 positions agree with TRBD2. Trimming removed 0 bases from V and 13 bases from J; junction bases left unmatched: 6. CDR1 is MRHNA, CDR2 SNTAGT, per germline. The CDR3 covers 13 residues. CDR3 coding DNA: TGTGCCAGCAGTGACTCGTCGTTGACTAGCCAGTTCTTC. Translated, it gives CASSDSSLTSQFF.

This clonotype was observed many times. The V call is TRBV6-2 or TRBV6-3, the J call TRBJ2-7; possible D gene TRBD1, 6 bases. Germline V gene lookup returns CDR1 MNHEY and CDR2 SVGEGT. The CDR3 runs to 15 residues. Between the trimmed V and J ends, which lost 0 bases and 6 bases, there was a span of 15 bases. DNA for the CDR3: TGTGCCAGCAGTTACTCGGATATTCAGGGGCGCGAGCAGTACTTC. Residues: CASSYSDIQGREQYF.

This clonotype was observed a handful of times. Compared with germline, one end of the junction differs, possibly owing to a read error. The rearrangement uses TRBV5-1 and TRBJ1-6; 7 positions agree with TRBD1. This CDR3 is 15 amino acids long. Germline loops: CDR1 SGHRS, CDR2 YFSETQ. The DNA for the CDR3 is TGCGCCAGCAGCTTGGAGGGACAGTATAATTCATCCCTCCACTTT. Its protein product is CASSLEGQYNSSLHF.

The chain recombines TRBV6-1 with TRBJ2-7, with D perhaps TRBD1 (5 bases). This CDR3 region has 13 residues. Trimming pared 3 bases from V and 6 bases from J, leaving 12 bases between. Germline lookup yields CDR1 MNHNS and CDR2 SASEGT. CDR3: CASSDREFTEQYF. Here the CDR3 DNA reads TGTGCCAGCAGTGACAGGGAATTCACCGAGCAGTACTTC.

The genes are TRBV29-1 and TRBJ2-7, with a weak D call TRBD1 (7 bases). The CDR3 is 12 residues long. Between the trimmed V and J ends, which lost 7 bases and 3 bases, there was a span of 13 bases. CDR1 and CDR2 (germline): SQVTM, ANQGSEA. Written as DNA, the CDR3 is TGCAGCGGTTCCCAGGGGGGCTACGAGCAGTACTTC. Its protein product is CSGSQGGYEQYF.

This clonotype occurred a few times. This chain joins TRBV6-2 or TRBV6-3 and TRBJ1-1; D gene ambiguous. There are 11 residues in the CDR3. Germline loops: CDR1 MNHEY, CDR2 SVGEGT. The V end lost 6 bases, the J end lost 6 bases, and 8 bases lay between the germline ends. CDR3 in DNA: TGTGCCAGCAGCCCCGGGGCTGAAGCTTTCTTT. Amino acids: CASSPGAEAFF.

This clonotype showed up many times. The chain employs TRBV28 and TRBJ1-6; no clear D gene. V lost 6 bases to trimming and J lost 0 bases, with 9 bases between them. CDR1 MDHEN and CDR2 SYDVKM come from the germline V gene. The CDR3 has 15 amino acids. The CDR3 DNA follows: TGTGCCAGCAGCCGATGGGGCTCCTATAATTCACCCCTCCACTTT. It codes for CASSRWGSYNSPLHF.

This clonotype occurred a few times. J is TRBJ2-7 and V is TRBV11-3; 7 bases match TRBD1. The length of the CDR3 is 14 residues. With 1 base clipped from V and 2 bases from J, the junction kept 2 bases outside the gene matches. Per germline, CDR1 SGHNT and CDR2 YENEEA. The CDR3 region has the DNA TGTGCCAGCAGCTTAGGGGGACAGCCCTACGAGCAGTACTTC. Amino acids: CASSLGGQPYEQYF. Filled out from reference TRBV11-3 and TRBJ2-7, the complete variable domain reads EAGVVQSPRYKIIEKKQPVAFWCNPISGHNTLYWYLQNLGQGPELLIRYENEEAVDDSQLPKDRFSAERLKGVDSTLKIQPAELGDSAVYLCASSLGGQPYEQYFGPGTRLTVT.

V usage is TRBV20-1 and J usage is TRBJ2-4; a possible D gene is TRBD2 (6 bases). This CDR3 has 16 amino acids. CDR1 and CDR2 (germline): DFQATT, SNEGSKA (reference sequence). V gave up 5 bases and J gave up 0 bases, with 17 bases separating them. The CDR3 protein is CSAWGTDGVAKNIQYF. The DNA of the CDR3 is TGCAGTGCTTGGGGGACTGACGGTGTAGCCAAAAACATTCAGTACTTC.

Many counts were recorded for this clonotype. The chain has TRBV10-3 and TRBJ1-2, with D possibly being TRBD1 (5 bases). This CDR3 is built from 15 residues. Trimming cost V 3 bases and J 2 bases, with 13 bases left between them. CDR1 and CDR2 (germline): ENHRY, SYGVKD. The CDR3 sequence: CAISDAGISNYGYTF. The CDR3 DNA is TGTGCCATCAGTGATGCAGGGATAAGCAACTATGGCTACACCTTC.

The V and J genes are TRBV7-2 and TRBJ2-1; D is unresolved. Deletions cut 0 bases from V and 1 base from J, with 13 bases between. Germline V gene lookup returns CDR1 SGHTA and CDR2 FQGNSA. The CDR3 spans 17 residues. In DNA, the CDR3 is TGTGCCAGCAGCTTAGCTTGGCCAGTCCAATCCTACAATGAGCAGTTCTTC. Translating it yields CASSLAWPVQSYNEQFF.

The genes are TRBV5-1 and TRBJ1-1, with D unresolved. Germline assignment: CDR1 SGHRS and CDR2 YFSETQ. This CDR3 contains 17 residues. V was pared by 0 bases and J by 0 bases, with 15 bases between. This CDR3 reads CASSLAEFGVVNTEAFF. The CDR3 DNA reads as TGCGCCAGCAGCTTGGCCGAGTTCGGGGTGGTGAACACTGAAGCTTTCTTT. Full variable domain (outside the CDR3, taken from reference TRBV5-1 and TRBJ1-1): KAGVTQTPRYLIKTRGQQVTLSCSPISGHRSVSWYQQTPGQGLQFLFEYFSETQRNKGNFPGRFSGRQFSNSRSEMNVSTLELGDSALYLCASSLAEFGVVNTEAFFGQGTRLTVV.